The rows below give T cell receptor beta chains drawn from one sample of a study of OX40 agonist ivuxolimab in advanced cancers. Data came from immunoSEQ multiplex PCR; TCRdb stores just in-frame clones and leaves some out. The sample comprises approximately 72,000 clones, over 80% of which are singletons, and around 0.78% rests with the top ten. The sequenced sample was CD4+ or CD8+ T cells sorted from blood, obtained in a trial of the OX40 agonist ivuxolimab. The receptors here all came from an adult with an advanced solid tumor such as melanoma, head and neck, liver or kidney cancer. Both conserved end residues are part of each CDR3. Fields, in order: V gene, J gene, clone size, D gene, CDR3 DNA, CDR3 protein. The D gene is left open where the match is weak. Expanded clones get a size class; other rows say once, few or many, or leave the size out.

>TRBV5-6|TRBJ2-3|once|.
TGTGCCAGCAGCCGGTCGGGGATCCCAGATACGCAGTATTTT
CASSRSGIPDTQYF
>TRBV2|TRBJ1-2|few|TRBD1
TGTGCCAGCTCGGGACAGAGCTATGGCTACACCTTC
CASSGQSYGYTF
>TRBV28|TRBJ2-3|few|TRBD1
TGTGCCAGCAGTCCAAGGGACAGGGGGACAGATACGCAGTATTTT
CASSPRDRGTDTQYF
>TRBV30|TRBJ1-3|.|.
TGTGCCTGGGACTTCTCTGGAAACACCATATATTTT
CAWDFSGNTIYF
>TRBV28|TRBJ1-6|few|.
TGTGCCAGCAGTTTACAGGCTCTGGGGTCACCCCTCCACTTT
CASSLQALGSPLHF
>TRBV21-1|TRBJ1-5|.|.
TGTGCCAGCAGCAAAGAGGGGGACAGGGGGCAGGTTCAGCCCCAGCATTTT
CASSKEGDRGQVQPQHF
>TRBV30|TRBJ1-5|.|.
TGTGCCTGGAGTGCTGTATGGAACCTTGATCAGCCCCAGCATTTT
CAWSAVWNLDQPQHF
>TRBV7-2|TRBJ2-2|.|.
TGTGCCAGCAGCCCCTATTACACCGGGGAGCTGTTTTTT
CASSPYYTGELFF
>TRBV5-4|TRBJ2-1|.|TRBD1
TGTGCCAGCAGCGATGGGACAGGGGGTTACAATGAGCAGTTCTTC
CASSDGTGGYNEQFF
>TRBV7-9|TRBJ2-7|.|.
TGTGCCAGCAGCTTAGACCAGGGACTCCGAGGCGGCTACGAGCAGTACTTC
CASSLDQGLRGGYEQYF
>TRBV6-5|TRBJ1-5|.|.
TGTGCCAGCCGGAGCCCCGGGGGGAGTCAGCCCCAGCATTTT
CASRSPGGSQPQHF
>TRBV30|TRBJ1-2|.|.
TGTGCCTGGAGGGTCGGGCTCTCTGTGGGCTACACCTTC
CAWRVGLSVGYTF
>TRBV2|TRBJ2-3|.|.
TGTGCCAGCAGTTTGTACACAGATACGCAGTATTTT
CASSLYTDTQYF
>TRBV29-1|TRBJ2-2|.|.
TGCAGCGTTGTGGACACCACGAACACCGGGGAGCTGTTTTTT
CSVVDTTNTGELFF
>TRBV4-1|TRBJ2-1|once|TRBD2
TGCGCCAGCAGCCAAGATTCGGGACTAGCCGCGGCGAATGAGCAGTTCTTC
CASSQDSGLAAANEQFF
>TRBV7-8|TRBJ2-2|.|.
TGTGCCAGCAGCTTAAGTGGGCCGCCGAGGGAGCTGTTTTTT
CASSLSGPPRELFF
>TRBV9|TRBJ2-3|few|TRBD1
TGTGCCAGCAGCGTAGGTCCCCAGGGGGCAGATACGCAGTATTTT
CASSVGPQGADTQYF
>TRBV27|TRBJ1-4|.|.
TGTGCCAGCAGTTCCAGGCCCCTTGCAACTAATGAAAAACTGTTTTTT
CASSSRPLATNEKLFF
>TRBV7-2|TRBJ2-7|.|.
TGTGCCAGCAGCTCCTGGGGGGAATACCGGTACGAGCAGTACTTC
CASSSWGEYRYEQYF
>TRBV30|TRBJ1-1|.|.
TGTGCCTGGAGTCGAGGCAGGGACACTGAAGCTTTCTTT
CAWSRGRDTEAFF
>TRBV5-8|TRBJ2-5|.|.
TGTGCCAGCAGCGCGTACAGGGAAGAGACCCAGTACTTC
CASSAYREETQYF
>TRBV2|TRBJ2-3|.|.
TGTGCCAGCTCCACAGATACGCAGTATTTT
CASSTDTQYF
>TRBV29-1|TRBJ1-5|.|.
TGCAGCGTCGCCGAAAGGGGGGGCGGTCAGCCCCAGCATTTT
CSVAERGGGQPQHF
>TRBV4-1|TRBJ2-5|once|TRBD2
TGCGCCAGCAGCCAAGATTCTAGCGGGAGGGCCAGAGAGACCCAGTACTTC
CASSQDSSGRARETQYF
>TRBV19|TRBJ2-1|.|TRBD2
TGTGCCAGTAGTATAGAAGCGGGAGGGATCAATGAGCAGTTCTTC
CASSIEAGGINEQFF
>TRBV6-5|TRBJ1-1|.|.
TGTGCCAGCAGTTACCACGCGGAATTGCCAGCTTTCTTT
CASSYHAELPAFF
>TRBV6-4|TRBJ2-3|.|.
TGTGCCAGCAGGACGACCCAGGGACACGATATCACAGATACGCAGTATTTT
CASRTTQGHDITDTQYF
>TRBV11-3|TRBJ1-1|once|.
TGTGCCAGCAGCCGGGAACGGAACACTGAAGCTTTCTTT
CASSRERNTEAFF
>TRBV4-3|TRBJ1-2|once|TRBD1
TGCGCCAGCAGCCAAGACCGACAGGGCGACGGCTACACCTTC
CASSQDRQGDGYTF
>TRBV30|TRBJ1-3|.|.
TGTGCCTGGAGTGATGGAAACTCTGGAAACACCATATATTTT
CAWSDGNSGNTIYF
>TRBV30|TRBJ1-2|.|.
TGTGCCTGGAGTCCCGACAGACAATATGGCTACACCTTC
CAWSPDRQYGYTF
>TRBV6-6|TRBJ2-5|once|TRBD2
TGTGCCAGCAGTTCCCAAGGGAGCGGGGGAGAGACCCAGTACTTC
CASSSQGSGGETQYF
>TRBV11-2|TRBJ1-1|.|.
TGTGCCAGCAGCTTCGGAAACACTGAAGCTTTCTTT
CASSFGNTEAFF
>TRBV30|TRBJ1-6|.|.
TGTGCCTGGAGTAAAGAGTATAATTCACCCCTCCACTTT
CAWSKEYNSPLHF
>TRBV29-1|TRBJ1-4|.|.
TGCAGCGTTGAGGACGGAATTGGCGAAAAACTGTTTTTT
CSVEDGIGEKLFF
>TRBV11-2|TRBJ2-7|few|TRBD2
TGTGCCAGCAGCTTAGTAGGTGGGCTAGCGGGCGGTCGCTACGAGCAGTACTTC
CASSLVGGLAGGRYEQYF
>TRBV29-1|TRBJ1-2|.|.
TGCAGCGCCCAATCGGAGGTAGGAGGCTACACCTTC
CSAQSEVGGYTF